The rows below give T cell receptor beta chains drawn from one sample of a study of radiotherapy plus CTLA-4 blockade in lung cancer. Data came from immunoSEQ multiplex PCR; TCRdb stores just in-frame clones and leaves some out. Altogether 90,000 to 100,000 clones are present, about four fifths being singletons, with the ten largest covering around 2.8%. Material: peripheral blood, obtained from a patient treated with radiotherapy plus ipilimumab. Every receptor here comes from a human donor with non-small cell lung cancer who had a partial response to radiotherapy plus ipilimumab. Some clones in this sample may be carry-over from other donors' samples. The CDR3 runs from the conserved cysteine through the conserved F or W. The D gene is left open where the match is weak. The size entry is marked missing in some rows and otherwise reads once, few, many or a size class.

D gene	V gene	clone size	J gene	CDR3 DNA	CDR3 protein
-	TRBV7-2	-	TRBJ1-6	TGTGCCAGCAGGAAACAGGATTCCTATAATTCACCCCTCCACTTT	CASRKQDSYNSPLHF
-	TRBV10-2	-	TRBJ1-4	TGCGCCAGCAGTATAATACAGGGTAGAGGGGATGAAAAACTGTTTTTT	CASSIIQGRGDEKLFF
-	TRBV7-8	-	TRBJ2-7	TGTGCCAGCGCACCGGACTTCTCCTACGAGCAGTACTTC	CASAPDFSYEQYF
-	TRBV9	-	TRBJ2-5	TGTGCCAGCAGCGTAATGCCGGACCCGGCGGGGGAGACCCAGTACTTC	CASSVMPDPAGETQYF
-	TRBV6-1	few	TRBJ2-2	TGTGCCAGCAGCGCGCTCAGGGGGGACACCGGGGAGCTGTTTTTT	CASSALRGDTGELFF
TRBD2	TRBV27	-	TRBJ2-2	TGTGCCAGCTCGGTGGGCGGGAGGGCTATTGGGGAGCTGTTTTTT	CASSVGGRAIGELFF
-	TRBV11-2	-	TRBJ2-7	TGTGCCAGCAGCCTACAGGGTTACGAGCAGTACTTC	CASSLQGYEQYF
TRBD2	TRBV11-3	-	TRBJ2-3	TGTGCCAGCAGCTTCATAGCTAGCGGGGGGGCCGGGTGGACGCAGTATTTT	CASSFIASGGAGWTQYF
-	TRBV21-1	-	TRBJ1-1	TGTGCCAGCAGCAAAGACCTACAGACAGGGCAGACCTTTGGCACTGAAGCTTTCTTT	CASSKDLQTGQTFGTEAFF
-	TRBV5-1	-	TRBJ2-1	TGCGCCAGCAGCTCGGACACATACAATGAGCAGTTCTTC	CASSSDTYNEQFF
-	TRBV18	-	TRBJ1-1	TGTGCCAGCTCACCTTCCAGGGGATCCCTGAACACTGAAGCTTTCTTT	CASSPSRGSLNTEAFF
-	TRBV6-6	once	TRBJ1-1	TGTGCCAGCAGTTACTCGGCCAGGCAGAACACTGAAGCTTTCTTT	CASSYSARQNTEAFF
TRBD2	TRBV9	-	TRBJ2-1	TGTGCCAGCAGCAGGAGCGGGACTAGCAGATACAATGAGCAGTTCTTC	CASSRSGTSRYNEQFF
TRBD2	TRBV18	-	TRBJ2-2	TGTGCCAGCTCACCACGTATTAGCGGGATTGCCGGGGAGCTGTTTTTT	CASSPRISGIAGELFF
-	TRBV7-9	-	TRBJ1-2	TGTGCCAGCAGCCCCCAGTCGTTCCAGAATGGCTACACCTTC	CASSPQSFQNGYTF
TRBD1	TRBV2	-	TRBJ1-1	TGTGCCAGCAGTGGACAGGGGTTGGCTGAAGCTTTCTTT	CASSGQGLAEAFF
TRBD2	TRBV9	once	TRBJ2-2	TGTGCCAGCAGAGCGGGAGCGAACACCGGGGAGCTGTTTTTT	CASRAGANTGELFF
-	TRBV6-1	-	TRBJ2-2	TGTGCCAGCAGTGCGGGTGGAGCGTTCGGGGAGCTGTTTTTT	CASSAGGAFGELFF
TRBD2	TRBV28	-	TRBJ2-1	TGTGCCAGCAGAACATCTAGCGGGGGGGCCTTATATGAGCAGTTCTTC	CASRTSSGGALYEQFF
TRBD2	TRBV7-9	-	TRBJ2-3	TGTGCCAGCAGCCAACTAGCGGGAGCGACAGATACGCAGTATTTT	CASSQLAGATDTQYF
TRBD2	TRBV9	-	TRBJ2-2	TGTGCCAGCAGCGTAGTGCTAGCGGGGAGCACCGGGGAGCTGTTTTTT	CASSVVLAGSTGELFF
-	TRBV4-2	-	TRBJ2-2	TGTGCCAGCAGCCAAGATCAGAACACCGGGGAGCTGTTTTTT	CASSQDQNTGELFF
-	TRBV6-5	-	TRBJ1-3	TGTGCCAGCAGTTACGACACACGTTCTGGAAACACCATATATTTT	CASSYDTRSGNTIYF
TRBD1	TRBV6-1	-	TRBJ1-1	TGTGCCAGCACCAAGAACTCCAGGGGGACTGAAGCTTTCTTT	CASTKNSRGTEAFF
TRBD1	TRBV19	few	TRBJ1-5	TGTGCCAGCCGCATCCTCCAGGGGGGCGATCAGCCCCAGCATTTT	CASRILQGGDQPQHF
TRBD1	TRBV28	-	TRBJ1-1	TGTGCCAGCAGTTTGGGACAGGGGAGAGCTGAAGCTTTCTTT	CASSLGQGRAEAFF
-	TRBV25-1	-	TRBJ1-5	TGTGCCAGCAGGGGAGAGTACAATCAGCCCCAGCATTTT	CASRGEYNQPQHF
-	TRBV28	-	TRBJ2-7	TGTGCCAGCCCCCCCACGGGATTCTCCTACGAGCAGTACTTC	CASPPTGFSYEQYF
TRBD1	TRBV5-8	medium-sized	TRBJ1-2	TGTGCCAGCATCCCAGGGGGCAACTATGGCTACACCTTC	CASIPGGNYGYTF
-	TRBV28	-	TRBJ2-1	TGTGCCAGCAGTTTTCCCTTAGTCGTGAATGAGCAGTTCTTC	CASSFPLVVNEQFF
-	TRBV28	-	TRBJ2-7	TGTGCCAGCAGATCCCCGAGGAGGGGCCTCTACGAGCAGTACTTC	CASRSPRRGLYEQYF
TRBD2	TRBV4-1	many	TRBJ2-7	TGCGCCAGCAGCCAAGCAGCGGGGCCTTACGAGCAGTACTTC	CASSQAAGPYEQYF
-	TRBV28	-	TRBJ2-5	TGTGCCAGCAGTTCCTCGACTAGTGCCACGGAGACCCAGTACTTC	CASSSSTSATETQYF
TRBD1	TRBV28	-	TRBJ1-2	TGTGCCAGCAGTTTTAGGTCGGACAGGAGGATAGTCTATGGCTACACCTTC	CASSFRSDRRIVYGYTF
-	TRBV10-1	-	TRBJ1-1	TGCGCCAGCAGCGATAACAGGGAGACGGCTTTCTTT	CASSDNRETAFF
TRBD2	TRBV19	-	TRBJ2-1	TGTGCCAGTAGTATAGGGACGGGGGGGCCATACAATGAGCAGTTCTTC	CASSIGTGGPYNEQFF
-	TRBV11-2	-	TRBJ2-7	TGTGCCAGCAGCCCACAGGGATACGAGCAGTACTTC	CASSPQGYEQYF
-	TRBV11-2	-	TRBJ1-1	TGTGCCAGCAGCGTACAGGGACAAGCTTTCTTT	CASSVQGQAFF
TRBD1	TRBV18	-	TRBJ2-1	TGTGCCAGCCAGAAAACCACAGGGGGCTCAAATGAGCAGTTCTTC	CASQKTTGGSNEQFF
-	TRBV14	-	TRBJ2-3	TGTGCCAGCAGCCAAGATCGGGGGTGGGATACGCAGTATTTT	CASSQDRGWDTQYF
TRBD1	TRBV19	-	TRBJ1-2	TGTGCCAGTAGGAAACAGGGGGCAAACTATGGCTACACCTTC	CASRKQGANYGYTF
-	TRBV11-3	-	TRBJ2-4	TGTGCCAGCAGCTCAATTACAGGGTATTTTAACATTCAGTACTTC	CASSSITGYFNIQYF
-	TRBV28	-	TRBJ1-3	TGTGCCAGCAACAGGGCTGGAAACACCATATATTTT	CASNRAGNTIYF
TRBD1	TRBV28	-	TRBJ1-4	TGTGCCAGCAGTCCGGCCGGGACAGCGAATGAAAAACTGTTTTTT	CASSPAGTANEKLFF
TRBD2	TRBV10-2	-	TRBJ2-1	TGCGCCAGCAGTGGGACTAGCGGGAGCTCCTACAATGAGCAGTTCTTC	CASSGTSGSSYNEQFF
TRBD1	TRBV19	few	TRBJ2-5	TGTGCCAGTAGCCGGCGGGACAGGGAGGCGGTCCAGTACTTC	CASSRRDREAVQYF